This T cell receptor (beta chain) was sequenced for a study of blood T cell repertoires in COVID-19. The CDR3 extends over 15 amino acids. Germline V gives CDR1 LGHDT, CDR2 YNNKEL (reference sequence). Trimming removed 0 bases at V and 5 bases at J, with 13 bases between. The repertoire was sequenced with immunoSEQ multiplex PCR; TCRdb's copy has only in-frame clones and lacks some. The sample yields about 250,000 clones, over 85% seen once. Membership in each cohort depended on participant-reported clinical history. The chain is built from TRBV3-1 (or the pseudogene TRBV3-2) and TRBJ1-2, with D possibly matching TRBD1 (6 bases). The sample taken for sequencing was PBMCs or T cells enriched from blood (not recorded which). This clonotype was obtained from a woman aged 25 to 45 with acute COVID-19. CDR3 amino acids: CASSQERNRAYGYTF. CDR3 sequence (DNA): TGTGCCAGCAGCCAAGAGCGGAACAGGGCTTATGGCTACACCTTC.